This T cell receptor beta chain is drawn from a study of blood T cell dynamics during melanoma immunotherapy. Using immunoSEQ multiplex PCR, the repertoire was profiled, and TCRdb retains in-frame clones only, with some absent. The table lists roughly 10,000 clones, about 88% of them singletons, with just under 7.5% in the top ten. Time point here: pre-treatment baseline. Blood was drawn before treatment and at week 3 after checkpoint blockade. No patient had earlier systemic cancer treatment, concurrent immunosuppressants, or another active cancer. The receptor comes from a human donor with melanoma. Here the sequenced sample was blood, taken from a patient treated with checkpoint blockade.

The CDR3 sequence is CASSTTQGYQETQYF. CDR3 coding DNA: TGTGCCAGCAGTACCACCCAGGGGTACCAAGAGACCCAGTACTTC. V and J are TRBV28 and TRBJ2-5; D perhaps matches TRBD1 (6 bases). Germline V gives CDR1 MDHEN, CDR2 SYDVKM. This CDR3 comprises 15 residues. V shed 5 bases and J shed 0 bases, with 13 bases lying between them.